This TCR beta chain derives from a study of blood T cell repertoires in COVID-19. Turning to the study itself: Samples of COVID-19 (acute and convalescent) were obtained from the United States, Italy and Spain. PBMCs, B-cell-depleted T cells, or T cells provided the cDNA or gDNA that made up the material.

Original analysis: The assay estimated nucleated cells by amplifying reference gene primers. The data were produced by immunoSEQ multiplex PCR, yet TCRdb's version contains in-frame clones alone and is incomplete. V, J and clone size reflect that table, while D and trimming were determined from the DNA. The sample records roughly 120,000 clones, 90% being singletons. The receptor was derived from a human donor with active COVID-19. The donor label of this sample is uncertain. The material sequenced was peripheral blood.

In DNA form, the CDR3 reads TGTGCCAGCAGCCGGCAGGGACTAGCGGAATCAGATACGCAGTATTTT. Translating it yields CASSRQGLAESDTQYF. The chain recombines TRBV5-5 with TRBJ2-3; TRBD2 aligns across 11 bases. V shed 4 bases and J 4 bases; nucleotides not matched to a gene: 8. The germline gives CDR1 SGHKS, CDR2 YYEKEE (reference sequence). This CDR3 region has 16 residues.